Presented here are 19 T cell receptor beta chains from one specimen sequenced in a study of regulatory T cells in long-lasting Graves disease. Specified time point: newly diagnosed GD, antithyroid drugs for less than 3 months. Generation of the TCR library employed RNA extracted from PBMCs. Library construction for TCR beta used iRepertoire HTBI primers and Arm-PCR of CDR3 regions. TCRdb re-called the multiplex PCR reads with MiXCR, one entry per CDR3 protein. The sample lists about 500,000 distinct CDR3 sequences; 16% were seen once. These data are also associated with another study on T cells in Graves' hyperthyroidism and ophthalmopathy.

Sequenced here: peripheral blood mononuclear cells (PBMCs), sampled at new diagnosis, from a patient treated with antithyroid drugs. The source of these receptors is a man aged 35 to 55 with Graves disease.

The sample holds a few counts of this clonotype. The CDR3 carries no conserved terminal phenylalanine or tryptophan, so it likely arises from a read error. J is TRBJ2-1 and V is TRBV28; 9 positions match TRBD2. The CDR3 loop spans 14 amino acids. After removal of 4 bases from V and 8 bases from J, the junction contained 6 bases not matched to a gene. CDR1 MDHEN and CDR2 SYDVKM come from the germline V gene. The CDR3 DNA reads TGTGCCAGCAGTTGGCTAGCGGGATGGTATGAGCAGTTCCTC. The encoded protein is CASSWLAGWYEQFL.

The V and J genes are TRBV20-1 and TRBJ2-3; 9 bases line up with TRBD1. In germline, CDR1 is DFQATT, CDR2 SNEGSKA (reference sequence). The CDR3 totals 14 residues. V shed 4 bases, J shed 3 bases, and the junction held 5 bases outside the gene matches. The CDR3 is CSAIGGQGTDTQYF. CDR3 sequence (DNA): TGCAGTGCTATAGGGGGACAGGGAACAGATACGCAGTATTTT.

This clonotype has a count of ten or more. The rearrangement links TRBV20-1 to TRBJ2-2, with D unclear. Trimming left V 6 bases short and J 1 base short, with 12 bases between. Germline assignment: CDR1 DFQATT and CDR2 SNEGSKA (reference sequence). The CDR3 totals 14 residues. The CDR3 protein is CSAQPRMNTGELFF. Written as DNA, the CDR3 is TGCAGTGCCCAGCCCAGGATGAACACCGGGGAGCTGTTTTTT.

The V gene is TRBV5-1, the J gene TRBJ2-7; perhaps D is TRBD1 or TRBD2 (7 bases each). The V and J ends lost 6 bases and 5 bases respectively, with 15 bases between them. From germline, CDR1 is SGHRS and CDR2 YFSETQ. This CDR3 spans 13 amino acids. The CDR3 coding sequence is TGCGCCAGCACGAGGGGAGGGGGCGACGAGCAGTACTTC. Encoded protein: CASTRGGGDEQYF.

This clonotype was counted at least ten times. J is TRBJ2-5 and V is TRBV20-1; 9 positions match TRBD2. The CDR3 is 12 residues long. CDR1 is DFQATT, CDR2 SNEGSKA, per germline (reference sequence). V dropped 4 bases and J dropped 3; count of bases not matched to a gene: 0. CDR3: CSATSGKETQYF. The CDR3 DNA is TGCAGTGCTACTAGCGGGAAAGAGACCCAGTACTTC.

This clonotype was counted at least ten times. The chain combines TRBV2 with TRBJ2-1; TRBD1 agrees at 9 bases. The ends lost 1 base at V and 6 bases at J; junction bases unmatched: 4. Looked up from germline, CDR1 is SNHLY and CDR2 is FYNNEI. CDR3 length: 15 amino acids. The CDR3, as DNA: TGTGCCAGCAGTGAAGGGACAGGGGCCCTCAATGAGCAGTTCTTC. It specifies CASSEGTGALNEQFF.

This clonotype was seen at least ten times. The V call is TRBV2, the J call TRBJ2-7, with D possibly TRBD1 on 6 matching bases. The CDR3 extends over 14 amino acids. With 6 bases removed from V and 0 bases from J, the gap between germline ends came to 12 bases. Per germline, CDR1 SNHLY and CDR2 FYNNEI. The CDR3 coding sequence is TGTGCCAGCAGAAAACGGGACAACTCCTACGAGCAGTACTTC. Protein product: CASRKRDNSYEQYF.

This clonotype was observed many times. This chain joins TRBV5-1 and TRBJ2-1; TRBD1 aligns across 9 bases. The V segment lost 4 bases and the J segment 2 bases; nucleotides outside the gene matches: 7. Germline CDR1 SGHRS, CDR2 YFSETQ. This CDR3 contains 16 residues. The CDR3 nucleotides read TGCGCCAGCAGCCCCGGACAGGGGACGACCTACAATGAGCAGTTCTTC. Residues: CASSPGQGTTYNEQFF.

This sequence joins TRBV6-1 and TRBJ2-1, with TRBD2 identical over 9 bases. Germline V gene sequence: CDR1 MNHNS, CDR2 SASEGT. CDR3 length: 15 residues. J was trimmed by 12 bases and V by 7 bases; bases with no gene match: 16. DNA of the CDR3: TGTGCCAGCACAGCCCCTAGCGGGGAACGGAGGGTGCAGTTCTTC. It translates to CASTAPSGERRVQFF.

The chain recombines TRBV12-5 with TRBJ1-5; 9 bases fit TRBD1. CDR1 is LGHNT and CDR2 is FRNRAP in the germline V gene. The CDR3 contains 19 residues. V was clipped by 2 bases and J by 4 bases; unmatched bases: 15. The CDR3 DNA reads TGTGCTAGTGGTTTGTTTTTGGGGGGAGACAGGGGGACGAATCAGCCCCAGCATTTT. Its translation is CASGLFLGGDRGTNQPQHF.

This clonotype occurred many times. This chain joins TRBV20-1 and TRBJ2-3; 8 bases are a match to TRBD2. The CDR3 runs 14 residues. The V segment lost 2 bases and the J segment 3 bases; nucleotides outside the gene matches: 4. CDR1 is DFQATT, CDR2 SNEGSKA, per germline (reference sequence). The CDR3 sequence is CSARRPGGTDTQYF. In nucleotides, the CDR3 is TGCAGTGCTAGACGACCGGGAGGGACAGATACGCAGTATTTT.

This clonotype was seen many times. The chain carries TRBV5-6 and TRBJ2-7; D gene uncertain. V shed 2 bases and J shed 2 bases, with 14 bases lying between them. Per germline, CDR1 SGHDT and CDR2 YYEEEE. The CDR3 totals 15 residues. The CDR3 nucleotides are TGTGCCAGCAGCTTCGAGGCAAAAGGTCCCTACGAGCAGTACTTC. It specifies CASSFEAKGPYEQYF.

This clonotype was observed at least ten times. The gene calls are TRBV2 and TRBJ2-1, with D perhaps matching TRBD2 (5 bases). V gave up 5 bases and J gave up 6 bases, with 14 bases separating them. In germline, CDR1 is SNHLY, CDR2 FYNNEI. The CDR3 covers 14 residues. The CDR3, as DNA: TGTGCCAGCAGTTGGCTTATGAGCGGCAATGAGCAGTTCTTC. This encodes CASSWLMSGNEQFF.

This clonotype has ten or more counts. The J gene is TRBJ2-3, the V gene TRBV12-3 or TRBV12-4; the match to TRBD2 covers 8 bases. V trimming: 6 bases; J trimming: 0 bases; junction bases outside the gene matches: 11. The CDR3 consists of 17 residues. CDR3 nucleotides: TGTGCCAGCAGCCCACCCGGACTAGCCACTAGCACAGATACGCAGTATTTT. This codes for CASSPPGLATSTDTQYF.

Concerning this clonotype itself: This may arise from a read error, as a much more abundant clone is one base away. The chain links TRBV11-3 to TRBJ2-3, with D tentatively TRBD1 (6 bases). This CDR3 spans 15 amino acids. Germline CDR1 reads SGHNT; CDR2 reads YENEEA. CDR3 sequence: CASSVGTIPPDTRYF. For the CDR3, the DNA is TGTGCCAGCAGCGTGGGGACAATACCGCCAGATACGCGGTATTTT.

Note on this clonotype: A read error may produce the germline difference seen at one junction end. The chain couples TRBV12-3 or TRBV12-4 to TRBJ2-2, with a tentative D call TRBD2 (5 bases). CDR3 length equals 12 residues. The CDR3: CASSSNTGELLF. CDR3 nucleotides: TGTGCCAGCAGCAGTAACACCGGGGAGCTGCTTTTT.

This chain links TRBV20-1 with TRBJ2-1; no clear D. Trimming removed 3 bases from V and 0 bases from J, with 12 bases in between. The CDR3 has 15 residues. The germline V gene has CDR1 DFQATT and CDR2 SNEGSKA (reference sequence). The CDR3 here is CSARSWGSSYNEQFF. In DNA form, the CDR3 reads TGCAGTGCTAGGAGTTGGGGAAGCTCCTACAATGAGCAGTTCTTC.

This clonotype was seen a handful of times. The genes are TRBV4-2 and TRBJ2-1, with a tentative D call TRBD2 (5 bases). This CDR3 is built from 13 residues. Germline assignment: CDR1 LGHNA and CDR2 YNFKEQ. The V and J ends lost 3 bases and 8 bases respectively, with 11 bases between them. The CDR3 loop is CASSHRAGDEQFF. The CDR3 DNA follows: TGTGCCAGCAGCCACCGCGCGGGCGATGAGCAGTTCTTC.

In this sample, this clonotype turned up many times. J is TRBJ2-7 and V is TRBV20-1, with a tentative D call TRBD2 (6 bases). The germline CDR1 and CDR2 sequences are DFQATT and SNEGSKA (reference sequence). The CDR3 is 16 amino acids. V was clipped by 0 bases and J by 0 bases, with 15 bases between them. This chain's CDR3 is CSARDHRRGSSYEQYF. CDR3 in DNA: TGCAGTGCTAGAGATCACCGGCGGGGAAGCTCCTACGAGCAGTACTTC.